This T cell receptor (beta chain) was profiled in a study of cytomegalovirus exposure and HLA in healthy donors. General observations from the study: Most TCRs appeared rarely, but some public TCRs recurred in many donors. It was likely that a cluster of highly shared sequence variants was a sequencing artifact. The study labeled 150 to 200 TCR beta chains cytomegalovirus-associated.

CDR1 and CDR2 (germline): SGHDN, FVKESK. The V and J ends lost 9 bases and 2 bases respectively, with 18 bases between them. The CDR3 is 15 residues long. Details on this clone: Antigen unknown.

Primers included in the PCR were 60 Vbeta and 13 Jbeta primers. Method: immunoSEQ multiplex PCR; TCRdb's copy keeps in-frame clones and lacks some. Of 110,000 to 150,000 clones listed, about 80% were seen once; the top ten hold roughly 2.9%. Healthy donors of bone marrow made up the group. The chain is built from TRBV14 and TRBJ2-3; TRBD2 is a possible D gene (5 bases). This receptor was identified in a female donor in good health and CMV-seronegative. The sequenced material came from PBMCs. In DNA form, the CDR3 reads TGTGCCAGTAGACTAATGGGTAGCGACACAGATACGCAGTATTTT. Amino acid sequence: CASRLMGSDTDTQYF. The full variable domain, its missing parts supplied by reference TRBV14 and TRBJ2-3, is EAGVTQFPSHSVIEKGQTVTLRCDPISGHDNLYWYRRVMGKEIKFLLHFVKESKQDESGMPNNRFLAERTGGTYSTLKVQPAELEDSGVYFCASRLMGSDTDTQYFGPGTRLTVL.